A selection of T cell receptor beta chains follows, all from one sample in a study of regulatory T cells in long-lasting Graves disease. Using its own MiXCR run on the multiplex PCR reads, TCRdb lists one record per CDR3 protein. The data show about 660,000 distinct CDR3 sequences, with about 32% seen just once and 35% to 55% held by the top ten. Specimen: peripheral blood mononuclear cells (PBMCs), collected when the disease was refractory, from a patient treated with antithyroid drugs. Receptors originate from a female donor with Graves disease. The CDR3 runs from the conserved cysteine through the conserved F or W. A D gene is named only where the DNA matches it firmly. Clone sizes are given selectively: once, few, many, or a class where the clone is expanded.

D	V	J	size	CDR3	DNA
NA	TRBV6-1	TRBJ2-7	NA	CASRAISSPGEQYF	TGTGCCAGCAGAGCAATTAGCTCGCCGGGGGAGCAGTACTTC
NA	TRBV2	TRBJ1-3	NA	CASSDWSGSGNTIYF	TGTGCCAGCAGTGATTGGAGCGGCTCTGGAAACACCATATATTTT
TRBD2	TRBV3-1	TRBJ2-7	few	CASSHVAGGPSYEQYF	TGTGCCAGCAGCCATGTAGCGGGAGGGCCGTCCTACGAGCAGTACTTC
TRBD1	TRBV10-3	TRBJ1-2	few	CAISESGTGQGLGGYTF	TGTGCCATCAGTGAGTCGGGGACTGGACAGGGGTTAGGTGGCTACACCTTC
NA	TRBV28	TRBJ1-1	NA	CASSNLDRNTEAFF	TGTGCCAGCAGCAACCTGGACAGGAACACTGAAGCTTTCTTT
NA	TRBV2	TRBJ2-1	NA	CASSRTALGNEQFF	TGTGCCAGCAGTAGGACAGCCCTAGGAAATGAGCAGTTCTTC
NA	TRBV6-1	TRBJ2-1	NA	CASTLYNEQFF	TGTGCCAGCACACTCTACAATGAGCAGTTCTTC
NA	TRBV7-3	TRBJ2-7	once	CVSSRGTAAGYEQYF	TGTGTCAGCAGCCGCGGGACAGCGGCTGGCTACGAGCAGTACTTC
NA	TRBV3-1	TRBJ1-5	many	CASSQGVNQPQHF	TGTGCCAGCAGCCAAGGCGTGAATCAGCCCCAGCATTTT
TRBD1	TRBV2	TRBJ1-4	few	CASSLDRGGDEKLFF	TGTGCCAGCAGTCTTGACAGGGGCGGTGATGAAAAACTGTTTTTT
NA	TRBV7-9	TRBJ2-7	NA	CASSPGQKQYF	TGTGCCAGCAGCCCAGGACAGAAGCAGTACTTC
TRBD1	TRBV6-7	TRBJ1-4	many	CASSRTKRQGKGEKLFF	TGTGCCAGCAGTCGCACGAAGCGACAGGGTAAAGGTGAAAAACTGTTTTTT
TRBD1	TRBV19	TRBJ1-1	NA	CASSMIWGQEERGAFF	TGTGCCAGTAGTATGATATGGGGACAGGAAGAAAGAGGAGCTTTCTTT
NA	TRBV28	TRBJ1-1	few	CASCPYSAHTEAFF	TGTGCCAGCTGTCCTTATTCAGCTCACACTGAAGCTTTCTTT
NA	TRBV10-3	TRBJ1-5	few	CAIRGGPESNQPQHF	TGTGCCATCAGAGGGGGGCCCGAGAGCAATCAGCCCCAGCATTTT
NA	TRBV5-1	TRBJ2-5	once	CASSFPRQETQYF	TGCGCCAGCAGCTTCCCCAGGCAAGAGACCCAGTACTTC
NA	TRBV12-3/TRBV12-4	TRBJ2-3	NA	CASSFPGTDTQYF	TGTGCCAGCAGTTTTCCCGGCACAGATACGCAGTATTTT
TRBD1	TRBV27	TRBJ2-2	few	CASSLSLSGTANTGELFF	TGTGCCAGCAGTTTGAGCCTTTCGGGGACAGCGAACACCGGGGAGCTGTTTTTT